The T cell receptor beta chain described here comes from a study of blood T cell repertoires in COVID-19 (TCRdb year 2020). About the investigation overall: Samples covering the acute and convalescent phases of COVID-19 were provided by collaborators in the United States, Italy and Spain. The repertoires were released in a freely available public database intended as a resource for research on the immune response to SARS-CoV-2. The material from the prospective study consisted of cDNA or gDNA derived from T cells, B-cell-depleted T cells, or PBMCs. Samples were obtained from the ongoing ImmuneRACE study (first 160 participants) and from 1,200 or so subjects provided by 6 global collaborators. Deeply sampled blood TCRbeta repertoires from subjects exposed to, actively infected with, or recovered from COVID-19 were included in the dataset. HLA class I and class II types, where available, came from metadata supplied by the sample provider rather than from assay-based typing. The sample metadata nearly always contained a de-identified subject ID, COVID-19 status, age in years and sex. Results and caveats for the whole study, not just this receptor: Clinical and demographic metadata were provided uncurated, with the amount varying by source and participant.

A remark on this clone: Its antigen is not yet known. Qualities for individual bases were not recorded, and no much larger clone is one base off.

Whole blood was collected in K2EDTA tubes by collaborating institutions according to the institutions' own protocols. For TCRbeta analysis, collaborators shipped samples in one of three forms: frozen whole blood, isolated PBMCs, or DNA extracted from either of those sample types. The immunoSEQ Assay, a bias-controlled multiplex PCR, was used to amplify TCRbeta CDR3 regions from genomic DNA. Under the source paper's analysis protocol: The number of nucleated cells in each sample was estimated from the amplification of reference gene primers within the assay. To quantify the absolute abundance of each unique TCRbeta CDR3 rearrangement, sequence reads were collapsed and filtered. Productive Simpson clonality was computed per sample as the square root of Simpson's diversity index over productive rearrangements. This is the immuneACCESS table as TCRdb keeps it, with only in-frame sequences that have V and J called. A part of the clones is gone; compared with another copy, unresolved V genes explain less than half, and the rest is unexplained. V, J and clone size are taken as reported in that table, and D and trimming were inferred from the DNA itself. This sample holds 30,000 to 35,000 clones; approximately 82% were observed only once. Of the sample, approximately 7% is held by the ten largest clones.

Based on the germline V gene, the CDR1 and CDR2 sequences are KGHSH and LQKENI. Its CDR3 holds 13 amino acids, cysteine through phenylalanine. Solely the CDR3 DNA is kept, with 39 bases framed from the first base. The germline ends are 6 bases apart after V is trimmed by 3 bases and J by 1 base. Recombination linked TRBV18 to TRBJ1-1; no confident D gene assignment can be made. Sequencing input: peripheral blood. The sequence was obtained from a woman aged 55-69 years with acute or convalescent COVID-19. Here the CDR3 is given as CASSPYTNTEAFF. The sequenced DNA: TGTGCCAGCTCACCGTACACGAACACTGAAGCTTTCTTT.